Each of the 26 T cell receptor beta chains below was sequenced from the same sample in a study of T-cell reconstitution after alpha-beta-depleted transplantation in children. Preparation of the TCRbeta library used unique molecular identifiers. TCRdb fed the PCR reads into MiXCR, producing one record per CDR3 protein. The sample yields about 610,000 distinct CDR3 sequences, 25% to 30% seen once. Sequencing was performed on PBMCs, taken before TCRalphabeta/CD19-depleted stem cell transplant. The receptors shown here come from a boy less than two years old with Wiskott-Aldrich syndrome, due to receive a stem cell transplant.

V is TRBV5-1 and J is TRBJ2-1; 8 nucleotides line up with TRBD1. This CDR3 comprises 19 residues. J was trimmed by 5 bases and V by 4 bases; bases with no gene match: 20. Germline V gene sequence: CDR1 SGHRS, CDR2 YFSETQ. DNA of the CDR3: TGCGCCAGCAGCCTTGAGGTCTTCAGGGGGCGGACCTGGGACAATGAGCAGTTCTTC. As protein: CASSLEVFRGRTWDNEQFF. Drawing the rest from reference TRBV5-1 and TRBJ2-1, the complete variable domain is KAGVTQTPRYLIKTRGQQVTLSCSPISGHRSVSWYQQTPGQGLQFLFEYFSETQRNKGNFPGRFSGRQFSNSRSEMNVSTLELGDSALYLCASSLEVFRGRTWDNEQFFGPGTRLTVL.

The chain is built from TRBV7-6 and TRBJ2-1, with TRBD1 matching 7 bases. The ends lost 5 bases at V and 5 bases at J; junction bases unmatched: 9. Germline values: CDR1 SGHVS, CDR2 FNYEAQ. This CDR3 is built from 15 residues. The CDR3 region is CASSDPGTVDNEQFF. The CDR3 DNA reads as TGTGCCAGCAGCGACCCCGGGACAGTAGACAATGAGCAGTTCTTC.

The chain links TRBV6-5 to TRBJ2-6; the D gene is possibly TRBD1 (5 bases). Trimming stripped 4 bases from V and 2 bases from J, with 6 bases between. This CDR3 is built from 14 residues. The germline gives CDR1 MNHEY, CDR2 SVGAGI. The chain's CDR3 is CASSSRAGANVLTF. The CDR3, as DNA: TGTGCCAGCAGTTCCAGGGCTGGGGCCAACGTCCTGACTTTC.

The V gene is TRBV12-3 or TRBV12-4, the J gene TRBJ2-1; 11 positions match TRBD2. CDR3 length: 14 amino acids. The junction had 6 bases not matched to a gene; V was cut back by 6 bases and J by 8 bases. CDR3 bases: TGTGCCAGCAGGGTAGCGGGAGGGCCAGATGAGCAGTTCTTC. Amino acid sequence: CASRVAGGPDEQFF.

Many counts were recorded for this clonotype. This rearrangement joins TRBV7-2 to TRBJ1-1; no reliable D call. Trimming took 4 bases from V and 5 from J, leaving 8 bases between them. This CDR3 comprises 12 residues. CDR1 is SGHTA, CDR2 FQGNSA, per germline. This chain's CDR3 is CASSWTGTEAFF. CDR3 nucleotides: TGTGCCAGCAGCTGGACCGGGACTGAAGCTTTCTTT.

In this sample, this clonotype turned up a few times. V usage is TRBV5-5 and J usage is TRBJ1-5, with 9 bases aligning to TRBD1. This CDR3 is built from 15 residues. The V gene end was trimmed by 4 bases and the J gene end by 9 bases; junction bases not matched to a gene: 11. Germline CDR1 SGHKS, CDR2 YYEKEE (reference sequence). CDR3 protein: CASSLRDRAGLPQHF. As DNA, the CDR3 is TGTGCCAGCAGCCTGAGGGACAGGGCAGGGTTGCCCCAGCATTTT.

The rearrangement links TRBV27 to TRBJ2-5; 13 nucleotides match TRBD2. CDR1 is MNHEY and CDR2 is SMNVEV in the germline V gene (reference sequence). The trim removed 6 bases at V and 5 bases at J, leaving 12 bases unmatched. The CDR3 totals 17 residues. CDR3 nucleotides: TGTGCCAGCAGCCTCTGGGGGGGACTAGCGGGAACGGAGACCCAGTACTTC. This gives the protein CASSLWGGLAGTETQYF.

This clonotype was detected only a few times. This sequence joins TRBV5-6 and TRBJ2-3, with TRBD2 matching 8 bases. The CDR3 totals 15 residues. V gave up 1 base and J gave up 2 bases; unmatched junction bases: 3. Per the germline V gene, CDR1 is SGHDT and CDR2 is YYEEEE. CDR3 residues: CASSLLLADTDTQYF. Here the CDR3 DNA reads TGTGCCAGCAGCTTGCTACTAGCGGACACAGATACGCAGTATTTT. Combining the CDR3 with reference TRBV5-6 and TRBJ2-3 gives the whole variable domain DAGVTQSPTHLIKTRGQQVTLRCSPKSGHDTVSWYQQALGQGPQFIFQYYEEEERQRGNFPDRFSGHQFPNYSSELNVNALLLGDSALYLCASSLLLADTDTQYFGPGTRLTVL.

This clonotype was found a few times. CDR3 nucleotides: TGCGCCAGCAGTGAGTCCCGGGGGGACTCGAATGAGCAGTTCTTC. This codes for CASSESRGDSNEQFF. The chain has TRBV10-1 and TRBJ2-1; TRBD2 matches at 7 bases. Germline CDR1 and CDR2: WNHNN and SYGVQD (reference sequence). The V segment lost 0 bases and the J segment 7 bases; nucleotides outside the gene matches: 6. The CDR3 loop spans 15 amino acids.

This chain uses TRBV12-3 or TRBV12-4 with TRBJ2-2; 9 bases map to TRBD2. This CDR3 contains 17 residues. V shed 3 bases and J 2 bases; nucleotides not matched to a gene: 7. The CDR3 reads CASSFHAGGLNTGELFF. CDR3 nucleotides: TGTGCCAGCAGTTTCCATGCGGGAGGGCTAAACACCGGGGAGCTGTTTTTT.

In its sample, this clonotype was seen a few times. The rearrangement uses TRBV15 and TRBJ2-3; no clear D. Germline V gene lookup returns CDR1 LNHNV and CDR2 YYDKDF (reference sequence). Trimming took off 2 bases at V and 0 bases at J, with 6 bases between the two ends. This CDR3 comprises 14 residues. The CDR3 nucleotides are TGTGCCACCAGCAGACCGAGTAGCACAGATACGCAGTATTTT. Encoded protein: CATSRPSSTDTQYF. Combining the CDR3 with reference TRBV15 and TRBJ2-3 gives the whole variable domain DAMVIQNPRYQVTQFGKPVTLSCSQTLNHNVMYWYQQKSSQAPKLLFHYYDKDFNNEADTPDNFQSRRPNTSFCFLDIRSPGLGDTAMYLCATSRPSSTDTQYFGPGTRLTVL.

The chain has TRBV5-1 and TRBJ2-5; TRBD1 or TRBD2 may be the D gene (5 bases each). Germline CDR1 reads SGHRS; CDR2 reads YFSETQ. V was shortened by 2 bases and J by 5 bases, with 13 bases between the two germline ends. The CDR3 sequence is 14 residues long. CDR3: CASSFQGTGETQYF. CDR3 nucleotides: TGCGCCAGCAGCTTCCAGGGCACGGGGGAGACCCAGTACTTC.

There are a few counts of this clonotype. V is TRBV12-3 or TRBV12-4 and J is TRBJ2-3; TRBD1 is a possible D gene (5 bases). The V end was cut by 7 bases, the J end by 2 bases, with 10 bases between. The CDR3 is made up of 13 amino acids. The CDR3 nucleotides are TGTGCCAGCAACCGACAGCTCACAGATACGCAGTATTTT. Its translation is CASNRQLTDTQYF.

The gene calls are TRBV12-3 or TRBV12-4 and TRBJ2-1; 7 bases fit TRBD2. Germline trimming cut 2 bases from V and 9 bases from J; bases unmatched to any gene: 7. The CDR3 is 14 amino acids. The CDR3: CASSLSAGDGEQFF. CDR3 sequence (DNA): TGTGCCAGCAGTTTATCGGCGGGAGATGGTGAGCAGTTCTTC.

The chain combines TRBV18 with TRBJ2-2; D unresolved. Germline-derived CDR1 and CDR2 are KGHSH and LQKENI. V lost 1 base to trimming and J lost 3 bases, with 12 bases between them. This CDR3 region has 16 residues. CDR3: CASSPLEAGDTGELFF. CDR3 coding DNA: TGTGCCAGCTCACCACTGGAAGCTGGGGACACCGGGGAGCTGTTTTTT. Complete variable domain (other parts from reference TRBV18 and TRBJ2-2): NAGVMQNPRHLVRRRGQEARLRCSPMKGHSHVYWYRQLPEEGLKFMVYLQKENIIDESGMPKERFSAEFPKEGPSILRIQQVVRGDSAAYFCASSPLEAGDTGELFFGEGSRLTVL.

This clonotype turned up a few times. The chain links TRBV20-1 to TRBJ2-7; 8 nucleotides align to TRBD1. The V gene's germline CDR1 is DFQATT and CDR2 SNEGSKA (reference sequence). Trimming took 6 bases from V and 5 from J; bases not matched to a gene: 12. The CDR3 loop spans 14 amino acids. CDR3: CSARSGTGVDEQYF. DNA of the CDR3: TGCAGTGCCCGCTCCGGGACAGGAGTTGACGAGCAGTACTTC.

The J gene is TRBJ2-1, the V gene TRBV21-1; the D call in the table, TRBD2, was not verified against the DNA. TRBV21-1 is listed as a pseudogene. The CDR3 is 20 amino acids. The chain's CDR3 is CASTRSRTVQDWDSYNEQFF. CDR3 sequence (DNA): TGTGCCAGCACCCGCAGTCGGACAGTCCAGGATTGGGACTCCTACAATGAGCAGTTCTTC.

This clonotype was recorded a few times. V usage is TRBV7-2 and J usage is TRBJ2-7, with D perhaps TRBD2 (6 bases). Germline CDR1 and CDR2: SGHTA and FQGNSA. This CDR3 is 13 amino acids long. Trimming left V 5 bases short and J 3 bases short, with 11 bases between. The CDR3 loop reads CASSARLVYEQYF. In DNA form, the CDR3 reads TGTGCCAGCAGCGCAAGACTAGTCTACGAGCAGTACTTC.

This clonotype was counted only a few times. V is TRBV5-1 and J is TRBJ2-1, with a tentative D call TRBD2 (5 bases). Germline-derived CDR1 and CDR2 are SGHRS and YFSETQ. V gave up 1 base and J gave up 8 bases, with 10 bases separating them. There are 13 residues in the CDR3. CDR3 amino acids: CASSLSSWYEQFF. CDR3 nucleotides: TGCGCCAGCAGCTTGTCTAGCTGGTATGAGCAGTTCTTC.

The chain links TRBV20-1 to TRBJ2-2; no clear D gene. There are 11 residues in the CDR3. V lost 5 bases, J lost 3 bases, and 4 bases lay in between. Germline V gene lookup returns CDR1 DFQATT and CDR2 SNEGSKA (reference sequence). The CDR3 loop is CSAGYTGELFF. The CDR3 region has the DNA TGCAGTGCTGGCTACACCGGGGAGCTGTTTTTT.

The CDR3: CASSVAGVLADTQYF. DNA of the CDR3: TGTGCCAGCAGTGTAGCGGGAGTGCTGGCAGATACGCAGTATTTT. The chain combines TRBV28 with TRBJ2-3, with 9 bases that match TRBD2. This CDR3 is built from 15 residues. V lost 5 bases and J lost 4; bases outside the gene matches: 7. The germline CDR1 and CDR2 sequences are MDHEN and SYDVKM.

This clonotype was detected only a few times. The chain links TRBV20-1 to TRBJ2-3; D perhaps matches TRBD1 (6 bases). This CDR3 comprises 12 residues. V was cut by 4 bases and J by 1 base, with 6 bases left in between. Germline V gives CDR1 DFQATT, CDR2 SNEGSKA (reference sequence). CDR3 sequence (DNA): TGCAGTGCTAACAGGGGCACAGATACGCAGTATTTT. This codes for CSANRGTDTQYF.

The chain joins TRBV12-3 or TRBV12-4 to TRBJ2-3; possibly TRBD2 for D (5 bases). This CDR3 comprises 17 residues. V was shortened by 7 bases and J by 2 bases, with 22 bases between the two germline ends. CDR3 bases: TGTGCCAGCACCTCGGGGTACGCGGCTGCATTCACAGATACGCAGTATTTT. Protein sequence: CASTSGYAAAFTDTQYF.

This clonotype was recorded a few times. The chain carries TRBV18 and TRBJ1-5; TRBD1 agrees at 10 bases. CDR3 length: 15 residues. With V trimmed by 3 bases and J by 5 bases, 4 bases remained unmatched. Germline CDR1 KGHSH, CDR2 LQKENI. The CDR3 loop is CASSPRTGGDQPQHF. The CDR3 DNA follows: TGTGCCAGCTCACCGAGGACAGGGGGGGATCAGCCCCAGCATTTT.

This chain uses TRBV6-1 with TRBJ1-2, with a possible D match to TRBD1 (5 bases). Trimming stripped 6 bases from V and 7 bases from J, with 12 bases between. This CDR3 comprises 12 residues. Germline V CDR1 and CDR2: MNHNS, SASEGT. CDR3 amino acids: CASRPRGFGYTF. The CDR3 coding sequence is TGTGCCAGCAGACCCCGGGGGTTTGGCTACACCTTC.

This clonotype occurred a few times. The chain has TRBV10-3 and TRBJ2-5; D may be TRBD1 (6 bases). The CDR3 is 13 amino acids. The germline V and J ends were trimmed by 7 bases and 4 bases, with 13 bases remaining between them. Germline V gives CDR1 ENHRY, CDR2 SYGVKD. The CDR3 nucleotides read TGTGCCATCAAAAGACAGGAGAGAGAGACCCAGTACTTC. Its translation: CAIKRQERETQYF.